A selection of T cell receptor beta chains follows, all from one sample in a study of T cell responses to AZD1222 COVID-19 vaccine. Data came from immunoSEQ multiplex PCR; TCRdb stores just in-frame clones and leaves some out. Here the sample spans some 120,000 clones, roughly 85% being singletons. The sample consisted of peripheral blood, taken on day 0 of MenACWY control vaccination. The source is an adult in good health. CDR3s include the opening cysteine and the closing phenylalanine or tryptophan. The order of the fields is D gene, V gene, CDR3 protein. A D gene is named only where the DNA matches it firmly.

D gene: TRBD2; V gene: TRBV6-5; CDR3 protein: CASSPTSGGRDEQFF
D gene: .; V gene: TRBV5-4; CDR3 protein: CASSLRGALNTEAFF
D gene: .; V gene: TRBV6-2/TRBV6-3; CDR3 protein: CASSYFSRVHEQYF
D gene: TRBD1; V gene: TRBV10-3; CDR3 protein: CAISDTTGDQETQYF
D gene: .; V gene: TRBV6-2/TRBV6-3; CDR3 protein: CASSYREGNTEAFF
D gene: .; V gene: TRBV19; CDR3 protein: CASSIMTRVNSYNEQFF
D gene: TRBD1; V gene: TRBV9; CDR3 protein: CASSTPRGDRGTYSNQPQHF
D gene: .; V gene: TRBV3-1/TRBV3-2; CDR3 protein: CASSQGGGAGAFF
D gene: .; V gene: TRBV4-1; CDR3 protein: CASSQARGNEQFF
D gene: TRBD2; V gene: TRBV9; CDR3 protein: CASSAYASGGQGTGELFF
D gene: .; V gene: TRBV28; CDR3 protein: CASGVNYGYTF
D gene: TRBD1; V gene: TRBV19; CDR3 protein: CASSIGTGPGGNQPQHF
D gene: .; V gene: TRBV5-6; CDR3 protein: CASSQTEYNEQFF
D gene: .; V gene: TRBV6-1; CDR3 protein: CASSEAAGYNPEAFF
D gene: .; V gene: TRBV7-2; CDR3 protein: CASSLAEIEAFF
D gene: .; V gene: TRBV9; CDR3 protein: CASSVAQQETQYF
D gene: TRBD1; V gene: TRBV24-1; CDR3 protein: CATSDQRTGSNQPQHF
D gene: .; V gene: TRBV30; CDR3 protein: CAWTGGLSYNSPLHF
D gene: .; V gene: TRBV29-1; CDR3 protein: CSVDRGGTDTQYF
D gene: .; V gene: TRBV30; CDR3 protein: CAVGGMNTEAFF
D gene: .; V gene: TRBV5-8; CDR3 protein: CASSERQAGGNIQYF
D gene: .; V gene: TRBV5-1; CDR3 protein: CASSTDQTDTEAFF
D gene: TRBD1; V gene: TRBV7-9; CDR3 protein: CASSTRDRDQETQYF
D gene: .; V gene: TRBV19; CDR3 protein: CASRDRDYEQFF
D gene: TRBD1; V gene: TRBV5-1; CDR3 protein: CASFQGAGVYEQYF
D gene: .; V gene: TRBV9; CDR3 protein: CASSVDVEKLNTEAFF
D gene: TRBD2; V gene: TRBV7-2; CDR3 protein: CASSLGGTSTYF
D gene: TRBD2; V gene: TRBV13; CDR3 protein: CASSLVASGYTDTQYF
D gene: .; V gene: TRBV5-1; CDR3 protein: CASSPRRLQETQYF
D gene: .; V gene: TRBV19; CDR3 protein: CASSAKGRLNQPQHF
D gene: .; V gene: TRBV7-9; CDR3 protein: CASSSATMGLRQNEKLFF
D gene: .; V gene: TRBV20-1; CDR3 protein: CSASSQGNSPLHF
D gene: TRBD2; V gene: TRBV3-1/TRBV3-2; CDR3 protein: CASTSGGRAGELFF
D gene: .; V gene: TRBV7-2; CDR3 protein: CASSLTRLRETQYF
D gene: TRBD2; V gene: TRBV15; CDR3 protein: CATSRLSGTFSTDTQYF
D gene: TRBD1; V gene: TRBV19; CDR3 protein: CASSIEQGFSGELFF
D gene: TRBD1; V gene: TRBV19; CDR3 protein: CASSRDRGYSPLHF
D gene: .; V gene: TRBV20-1; CDR3 protein: CSVLDYEQYF
D gene: .; V gene: TRBV6-2/TRBV6-3; CDR3 protein: CASSLLSRKDTQYF
D gene: TRBD1; V gene: TRBV28; CDR3 protein: CASSLHGTGNEQYF
D gene: TRBD1; V gene: TRBV15; CDR3 protein: CATSRYGTGEETQYF
D gene: .; V gene: TRBV24-1; CDR3 protein: CATIVRDRPGSTF
D gene: .; V gene: TRBV12-3/TRBV12-4; CDR3 protein: CASSLAGITEAFF
D gene: TRBD1; V gene: TRBV5-4; CDR3 protein: CASSFGQGATEAFF
D gene: .; V gene: TRBV7-8; CDR3 protein: CASSFRDPAVTDTQYF
D gene: .; V gene: TRBV9; CDR3 protein: CASSVGLDSTDTQYF
D gene: .; V gene: TRBV7-8; CDR3 protein: CASSQIRRRTQETQYF
D gene: TRBD2; V gene: TRBV6-5; CDR3 protein: CASSWTSGGSYEQYF
D gene: .; V gene: TRBV19; CDR3 protein: CASSIVDRNTEAFF
D gene: .; V gene: TRBV18; CDR3 protein: CASSRRRDSNQPQHF
D gene: .; V gene: TRBV19; CDR3 protein: CASRPRSEGDEQFF
D gene: TRBD1; V gene: TRBV6-2/TRBV6-3; CDR3 protein: CASSYSTGGWTDTQYF
D gene: .; V gene: TRBV10-3; CDR3 protein: CASGPNTEAFF
D gene: .; V gene: TRBV7-9; CDR3 protein: CASSFDLAGNQPQHF
D gene: TRBD2; V gene: TRBV2; CDR3 protein: CASRTTASGDYEQYF